The rows below give T cell receptor beta chains drawn from one sample of a study of cytomegalovirus exposure and HLA in healthy donors. Here immunoSEQ multiplex PCR was the method, and the copy in TCRdb shows in-frame clones only, minus some. The sample totals around 76,000 clones. The sample consisted of PBMCs. Receptors originate from a man aged 40-49 years in good health and CMV-seronegative. The CDR3 runs from the conserved cysteine through the conserved F or W. D genes are given only for firm matches. Rows give clone size only sometimes, using once, few, many, or a class for an expanded clone.

abundance | d_gene | j_gene | v_gene | CDR3aa | CDR3nt
. | . | TRBJ1-1 | TRBV5-1 | CASSLDLSAGVVEAFF | TGCGCCAGCAGCTTGGATTTGTCGGCCGGAGTTGTTGAAGCTTTCTTT
. | TRBD1 | TRBJ2-7 | TRBV27 | CASRAGTGILSYEQYF | TGTGCCAGCAGGGCCGGGACAGGGATACTCTCCTACGAGCAGTACTTC
. | TRBD1 | TRBJ2-1 | TRBV10-3 | CAIRRTGGYYNEQFF | TGTGCCATCAGGCGGACAGGGGGCTATTACAATGAGCAGTTCTTC
. | . | TRBJ2-1 | TRBV4-1 | CASSQGSDSYNEQFF | TGCGCCAGCAGCCAAGGCTCGGACTCCTATAATGAGCAGTTCTTC
. | . | TRBJ1-6 | TRBV30 | CAWSVSGKDSPLHF | TGTGCCTGGAGTGTATCAGGGAAGGATTCACCCCTCCACTTT
. | TRBD2 | TRBJ2-3 | TRBV4-3 | CASSQGSRGRAFIPDTQYF | TGCGCCAGCAGCCAAGGGTCTCGCGGGAGGGCCTTTATACCAGATACGCAGTATTTT
. | . | TRBJ2-1 | TRBV7-2 | CASTNLGRNEQFF | TGTGCCAGCACCAACTTGGGCCGCAATGAGCAGTTCTTC
. | TRBD2 | TRBJ2-1 | TRBV9 | CASSKTSGSDEQFF | TGTGCCAGCAGCAAGACTAGCGGGAGTGATGAGCAGTTCTTC
. | TRBD1 | TRBJ1-5 | TRBV12-5 | CASGLVSLLPTGTVFEGGNQPQHF | TGTGCTAGTGGTTTGGTGTCGTTACTGCCGACCGGGACAGTCTTTGAGGGGGGCAATCAGCCCCAGCATTTT
. | . | TRBJ2-7 | TRBV30 | CAWGRTDYEQYF | TGTGCCTGGGGACGGACGGACTACGAGCAGTACTTC
. | . | TRBJ1-1 | TRBV7-2 | CASSPLVNAEAFF | TGTGCCAGCAGCCCACTAGTTAACGCGGAAGCTTTCTTT
. | . | TRBJ1-2 | TRBV5-1 | CASSQSGPFYGYTF | TGCGCCAGCAGCCAAAGCGGGCCTTTCTATGGCTACACCTTC
. | . | TRBJ2-7 | TRBV6-5 | CASRKIGLYSYEQYF | TGTGCCAGCAGGAAGATCGGACTTTACTCCTACGAGCAGTACTTC
. | . | TRBJ2-7 | TRBV5-1 | CASSFPGNSYEQYF | TGCGCCAGCAGCTTTCCCGGGAACTCCTACGAGCAGTACTTC
. | . | TRBJ2-7 | TRBV5-1 | CASSDPGQTYEQYF | TGCGCCAGCAGCGACCCGGGACAAACTTACGAGCAGTACTTC
. | . | TRBJ1-4 | TRBV27 | CASTRSWGLNEKLFF | TGTGCCAGCACCCGTTCTTGGGGGCTAAATGAAAAACTGTTTTTT
. | TRBD2 | TRBJ2-5 | TRBV7-6 | CASSWGLAVQETQYF | TGTGCCAGCAGCTGGGGACTAGCGGTCCAAGAGACCCAGTACTTC
. | . | TRBJ2-1 | TRBV5-1 | CASSLRSGDHEQFF | TGCGCCAGCAGCTTAAGATCAGGGGACCATGAGCAGTTCTTC
. | TRBD1 | TRBJ1-2 | TRBV19 | CASSVGQGVLYGGYTF | TGTGCCAGTAGTGTGGGACAGGGAGTTCTCTATGGTGGCTACACCTTC
. | TRBD2 | TRBJ2-7 | TRBV7-9 | CASRGLASYEQYF | TGTGCCTCACGGGGACTAGCGTCATACGAGCAGTACTTC
. | . | TRBJ1-5 | TRBV4-1 | CASSLLLRSDSNQPQHF | TGCGCCAGCAGCCTTTTACTGAGGTCGGATAGCAATCAGCCCCAGCATTTT
. | TRBD1 | TRBJ1-4 | TRBV10-3 | CAISPGTGGGYEKLFF | TGTGCCATCAGCCCCGGGACAGGGGGCGGATATGAAAAACTGTTTTTT
. | TRBD1 | TRBJ1-1 | TRBV7-8 | CASSTDRGQMVTEAFF | TGTGCCAGCAGCACGGACAGGGGGCAGATGGTCACTGAAGCTTTCTTT
. | TRBD2 | TRBJ2-3 | TRBV5-1 | CASSRTSSTDTQYF | TGCGCCAGCAGCCGGACTAGCAGCACAGATACGCAGTATTTT
medium-sized | TRBD1 | TRBJ1-1 | TRBV10-1 | CASSAGTGTAEAFF | TGCGCCAGCAGCGCCGGGACAGGGACTGCTGAAGCTTTCTTT
. | TRBD1 | TRBJ1-5 | TRBV27 | CASSFGQGAGQPQHF | TGTGCCAGCAGTTTCGGACAGGGGGCAGGACAGCCCCAGCATTTT
. | TRBD1 | TRBJ1-6 | TRBV19 | CASREGQGIFNSPLHF | TGTGCCAGTAGAGAGGGACAGGGCATTTTTAATTCACCCCTCCACTTT